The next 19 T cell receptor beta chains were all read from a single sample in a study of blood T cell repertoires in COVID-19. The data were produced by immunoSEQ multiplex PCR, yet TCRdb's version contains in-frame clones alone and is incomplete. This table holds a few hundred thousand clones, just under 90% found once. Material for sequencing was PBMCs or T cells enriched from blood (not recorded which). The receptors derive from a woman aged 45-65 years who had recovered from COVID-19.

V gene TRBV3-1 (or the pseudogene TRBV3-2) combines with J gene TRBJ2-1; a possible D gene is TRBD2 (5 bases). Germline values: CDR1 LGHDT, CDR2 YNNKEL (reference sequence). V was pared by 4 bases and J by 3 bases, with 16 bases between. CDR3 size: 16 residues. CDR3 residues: CASSPERSNFYNEQFF. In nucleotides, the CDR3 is TGTGCCAGCAGCCCCGAGCGGTCAAACTTCTACAATGAGCAGTTCTTC.

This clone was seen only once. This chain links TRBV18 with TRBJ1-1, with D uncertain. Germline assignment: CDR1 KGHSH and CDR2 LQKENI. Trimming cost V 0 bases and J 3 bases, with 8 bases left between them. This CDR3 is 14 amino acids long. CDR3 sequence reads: CASSPPSRHTEAFF. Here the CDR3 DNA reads TGTGCCAGCTCACCACCCTCCAGGCACACTGAAGCTTTCTTT. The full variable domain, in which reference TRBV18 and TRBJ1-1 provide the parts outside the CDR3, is NAGVMQNPRHLVRRRGQEARLRCSPMKGHSHVYWYRQLPEEGLKFMVYLQKENIIDESGMPKERFSAEFPKEGPSILRIQQVVRGDSAAYFCASSPPSRHTEAFFGQGTRLTVV.

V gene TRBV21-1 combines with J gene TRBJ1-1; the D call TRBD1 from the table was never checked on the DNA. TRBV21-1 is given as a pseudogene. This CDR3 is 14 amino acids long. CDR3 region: CASSGTGWFTEAFF. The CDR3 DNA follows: TGTGCCAGCAGCGGGACAGGGTGGTTCACTGAAGCTTTCTTT.

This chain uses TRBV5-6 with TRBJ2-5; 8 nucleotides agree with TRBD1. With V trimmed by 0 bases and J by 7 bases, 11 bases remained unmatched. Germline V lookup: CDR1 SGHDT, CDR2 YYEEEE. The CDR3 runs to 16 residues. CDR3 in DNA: TGTGCCAGCAGCTTGGAGGGACAGGTCAAGGTGGGGACCCAGTACTTC. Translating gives CASSLEGQVKVGTQYF.

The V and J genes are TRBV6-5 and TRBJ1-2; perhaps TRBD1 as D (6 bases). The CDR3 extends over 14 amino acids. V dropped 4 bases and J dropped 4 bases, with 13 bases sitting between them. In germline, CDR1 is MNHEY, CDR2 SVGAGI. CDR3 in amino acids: CASSSAGQFYGYTF. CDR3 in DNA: TGTGCCAGCAGTTCCGCCGGACAGTTCTATGGCTACACCTTC.

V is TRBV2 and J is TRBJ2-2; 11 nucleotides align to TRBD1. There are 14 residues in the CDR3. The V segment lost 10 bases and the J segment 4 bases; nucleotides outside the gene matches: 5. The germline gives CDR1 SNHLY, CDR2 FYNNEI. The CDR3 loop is CATTGTGGTGELFF. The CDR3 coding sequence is TGTGCCACTACCGGGACAGGGGGCACCGGGGAGCTGTTTTTT.

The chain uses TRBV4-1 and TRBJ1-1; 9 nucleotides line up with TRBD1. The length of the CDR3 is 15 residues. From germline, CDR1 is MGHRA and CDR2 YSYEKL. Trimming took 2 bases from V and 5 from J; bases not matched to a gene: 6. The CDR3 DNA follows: TGCGCCAGCAGCCAACTGACAGGGGGGTCGACTGAAGCTTTCTTT. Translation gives CASSQLTGGSTEAFF.

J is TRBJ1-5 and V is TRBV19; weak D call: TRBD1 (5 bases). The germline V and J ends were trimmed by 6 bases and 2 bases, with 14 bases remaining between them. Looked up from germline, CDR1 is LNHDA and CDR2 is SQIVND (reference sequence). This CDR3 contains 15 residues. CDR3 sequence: CASSGGTSGNQPQHF. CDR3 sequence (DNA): TGTGCCAGTAGCGGCGGGACGTCGGGCAATCAGCCCCAGCATTTT.

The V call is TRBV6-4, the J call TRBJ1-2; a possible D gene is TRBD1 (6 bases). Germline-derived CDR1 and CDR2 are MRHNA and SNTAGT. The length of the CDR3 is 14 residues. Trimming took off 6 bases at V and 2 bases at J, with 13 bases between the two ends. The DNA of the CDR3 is TGTGCCAGCAGCCCAGAACAGGGAAACTATGGCTACACCTTC. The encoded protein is CASSPEQGNYGYTF.

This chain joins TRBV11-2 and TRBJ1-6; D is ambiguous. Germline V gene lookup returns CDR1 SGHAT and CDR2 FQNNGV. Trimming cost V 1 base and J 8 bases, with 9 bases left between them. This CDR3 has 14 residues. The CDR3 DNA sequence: TGTGCCAGCAGCTTAGCAGGTCCCCATTCACCCCTCCACTTT. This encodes CASSLAGPHSPLHF. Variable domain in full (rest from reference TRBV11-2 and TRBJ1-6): EAGVAQSPRYKIIEKRQSVAFWCNPISGHATLYWYQQILGQGPKLLIQFQNNGVVDDSQLPKDRFSAERLKGVDSTLKIQPAKLEDSAVYLCASSLAGPHSPLHFGNGTRLTVT.

The CDR3 DNA reads TGTGCCAGCAGAACCGGGACAGGAGGAATGAACACTGAAGCTTTCTTT. The encoded protein is CASRTGTGGMNTEAFF. V gene TRBV27 combines with J gene TRBJ1-1; 8 bases are shared with TRBD1. Trimming took 6 bases from V and 0 from J; bases not matched to a gene: 9. Germline V gene lookup returns CDR1 MNHEY and CDR2 SMNVEV (reference sequence). This CDR3 region has 16 residues.

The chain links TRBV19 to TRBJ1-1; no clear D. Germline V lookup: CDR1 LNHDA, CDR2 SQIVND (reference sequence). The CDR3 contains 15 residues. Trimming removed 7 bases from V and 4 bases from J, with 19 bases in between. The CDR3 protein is CASIPGVHSATEAFF. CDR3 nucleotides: TGTGCCAGTATTCCCGGGGTACACTCCGCCACTGAAGCTTTCTTT.

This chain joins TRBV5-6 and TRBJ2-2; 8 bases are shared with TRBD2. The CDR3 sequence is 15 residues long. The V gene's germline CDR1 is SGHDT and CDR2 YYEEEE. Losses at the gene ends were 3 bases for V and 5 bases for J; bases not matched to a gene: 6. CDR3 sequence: CASSSRGAPTGELFF. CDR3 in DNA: TGTGCCAGCAGCTCGCGGGGGGCCCCAACCGGGGAGCTGTTTTTT. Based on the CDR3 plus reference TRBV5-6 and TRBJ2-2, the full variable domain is DAGVTQSPTHLIKTRGQQVTLRCSPKSGHDTVSWYQQALGQGPQFIFQYYEEEERQRGNFPDRFSGHQFPNYSSELNVNALLLGDSALYLCASSSRGAPTGELFFGEGSRLTVL.

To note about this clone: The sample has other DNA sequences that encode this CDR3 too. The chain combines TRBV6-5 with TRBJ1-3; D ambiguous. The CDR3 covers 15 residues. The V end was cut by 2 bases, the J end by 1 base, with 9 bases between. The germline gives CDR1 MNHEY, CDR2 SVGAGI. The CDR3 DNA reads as TGTGCCAGCAGTTACACCTCAGGTTCTGGAAACACCATATATTTT. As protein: CASSYTSGSGNTIYF.

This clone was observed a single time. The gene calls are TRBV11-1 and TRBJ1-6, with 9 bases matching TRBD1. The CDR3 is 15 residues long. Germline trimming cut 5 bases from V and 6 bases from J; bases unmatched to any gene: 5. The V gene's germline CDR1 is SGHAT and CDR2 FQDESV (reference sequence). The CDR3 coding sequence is TGTGCCAGCAGCCTCCGACAGGGGGTTAATTCACCCCTCCACTTT. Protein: CASSLRQGVNSPLHF.

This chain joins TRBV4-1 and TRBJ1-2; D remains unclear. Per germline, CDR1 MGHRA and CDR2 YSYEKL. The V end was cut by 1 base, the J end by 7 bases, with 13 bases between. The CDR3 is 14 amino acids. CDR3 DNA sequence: TGCGCCAGCAGCCAAGCTGATAGGGAGGGTGGCTACACCTTC. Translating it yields CASSQADREGGYTF.

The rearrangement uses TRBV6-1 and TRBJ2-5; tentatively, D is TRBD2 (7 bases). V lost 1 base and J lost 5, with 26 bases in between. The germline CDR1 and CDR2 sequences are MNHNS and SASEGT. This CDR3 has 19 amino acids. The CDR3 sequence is CASSEEFLRGGAKLETQYF. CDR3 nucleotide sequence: TGTGCCAGCAGTGAAGAGTTCCTTCGTGGGGGGGCTAAGCTCGAGACCCAGTACTTC.

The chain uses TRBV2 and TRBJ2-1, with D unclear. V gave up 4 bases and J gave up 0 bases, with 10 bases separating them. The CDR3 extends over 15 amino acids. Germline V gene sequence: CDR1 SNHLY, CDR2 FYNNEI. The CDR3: CASSGYSSSYNEQFF. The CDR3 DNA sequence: TGTGCCAGCAGTGGGTACTCTTCCTCCTACAATGAGCAGTTCTTC.

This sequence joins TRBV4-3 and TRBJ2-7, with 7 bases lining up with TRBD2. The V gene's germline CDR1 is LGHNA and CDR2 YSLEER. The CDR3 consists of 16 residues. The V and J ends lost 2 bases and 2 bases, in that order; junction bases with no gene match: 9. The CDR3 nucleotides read TGCGCCAGCAGCCAATTCCCCAGCGGGGATACCTACGAGCAGTACTTC. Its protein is CASSQFPSGDTYEQYF.